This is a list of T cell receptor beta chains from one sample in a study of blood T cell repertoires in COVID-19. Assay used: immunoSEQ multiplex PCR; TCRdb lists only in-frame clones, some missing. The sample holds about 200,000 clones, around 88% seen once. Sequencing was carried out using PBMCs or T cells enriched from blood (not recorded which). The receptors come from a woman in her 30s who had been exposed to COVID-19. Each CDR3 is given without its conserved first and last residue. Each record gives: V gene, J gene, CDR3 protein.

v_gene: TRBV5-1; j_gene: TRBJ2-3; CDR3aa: ASSSIAGVGTDTQY
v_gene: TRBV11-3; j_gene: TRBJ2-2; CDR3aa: ASSFGTGIAGELF
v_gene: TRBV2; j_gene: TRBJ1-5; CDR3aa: ASRPGERPTNQPQH
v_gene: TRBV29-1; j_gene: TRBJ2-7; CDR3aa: SVRGASYEQY
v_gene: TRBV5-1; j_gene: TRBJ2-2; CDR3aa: ASSFLGGSTGELF
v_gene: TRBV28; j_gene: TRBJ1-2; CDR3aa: ASLDPGDYGYT
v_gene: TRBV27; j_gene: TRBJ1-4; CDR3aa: ASSIRFGGSGEKLF
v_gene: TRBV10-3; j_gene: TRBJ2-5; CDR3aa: AISASVGSGRNPQETQY
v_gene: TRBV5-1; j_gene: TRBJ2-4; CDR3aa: ASSRTGGEAKNIQY
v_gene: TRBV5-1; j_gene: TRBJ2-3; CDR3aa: ASSRDRGKGTQY
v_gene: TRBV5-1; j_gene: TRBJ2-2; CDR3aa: ASSLAHPTGELF
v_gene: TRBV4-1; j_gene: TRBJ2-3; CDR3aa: ASSQGGGADTQY
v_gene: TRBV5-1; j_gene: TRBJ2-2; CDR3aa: ASSLAGQGTGELF
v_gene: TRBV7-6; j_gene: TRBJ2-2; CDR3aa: ASSLVPGRDTGELF
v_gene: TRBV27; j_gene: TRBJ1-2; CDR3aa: ASSLQGPRAGYT
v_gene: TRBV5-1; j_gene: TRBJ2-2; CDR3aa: ASSLRVQGTGELF
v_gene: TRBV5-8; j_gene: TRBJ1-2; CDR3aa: ASSLGGRGTYGYT
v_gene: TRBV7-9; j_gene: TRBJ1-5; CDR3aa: ASSFMGPREPQH
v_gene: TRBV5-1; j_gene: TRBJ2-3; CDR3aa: ASTLTGYEADTQY
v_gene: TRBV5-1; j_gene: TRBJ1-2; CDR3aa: ASSEQGWANYGYT
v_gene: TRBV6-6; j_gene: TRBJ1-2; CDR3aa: ASSRQGEGYSYT
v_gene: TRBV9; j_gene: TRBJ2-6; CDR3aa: ASSANPRRDRSSGANVLT
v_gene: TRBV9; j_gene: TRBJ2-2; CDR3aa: ASSTGVLRSGELF
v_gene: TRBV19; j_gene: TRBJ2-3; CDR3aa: ASRSGVDTDTQY
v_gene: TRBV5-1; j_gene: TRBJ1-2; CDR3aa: ASNTGQGHYGYT
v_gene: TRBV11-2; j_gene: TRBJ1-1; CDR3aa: ASSVQENTEAF
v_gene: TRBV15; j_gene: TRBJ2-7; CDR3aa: ATSRERGSLGQSYEQY